This T cell receptor beta chain derives from a study of blood T cell repertoires in COVID-19. Only in-frame clones appear in the TCRdb table, and some are missing; sequencing was by immunoSEQ multiplex PCR. The table lists approximately 160,000 clones, roughly 84% of them singletons, with approximately 1.1% in the top ten. The V segment lost 4 bases and the J segment 6 bases; nucleotides outside the gene matches: 8. This CDR3 is built from 16 residues. Germline assignment: CDR1 MNHNS and CDR2 SASEGT. This receptor was identified in a man in his 60s who had recovered from COVID-19. The sequencing input was peripheral blood. This chain joins TRBV6-1 and TRBJ2-5; 13 nucleotides line up with TRBD2. The CDR3 nucleotides are TGTGCCAGCAGTGGGACTAGCGGGGGCCTCATTAAGACCCAGTACTTC. Translation gives CASSGTSGGLIKTQYF.